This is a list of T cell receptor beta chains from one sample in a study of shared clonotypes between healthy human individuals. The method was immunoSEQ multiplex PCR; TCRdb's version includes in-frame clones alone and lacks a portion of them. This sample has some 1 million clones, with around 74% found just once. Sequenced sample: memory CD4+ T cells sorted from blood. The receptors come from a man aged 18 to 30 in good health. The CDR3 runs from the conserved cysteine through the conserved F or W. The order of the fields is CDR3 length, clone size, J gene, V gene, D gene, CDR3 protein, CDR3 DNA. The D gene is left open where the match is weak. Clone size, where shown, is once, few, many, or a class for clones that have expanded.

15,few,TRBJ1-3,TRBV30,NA,CAWSESGGEGNTIYF,TGTGCCTGGAGCGAATCCGGGGGTGAGGGAAACACCATATATTTT
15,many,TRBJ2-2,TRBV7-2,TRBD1,CASSSTGAGTGELFF,TGTGCCAGCAGCTCGACAGGGGCGGGCACCGGGGAGCTGTTTTTT
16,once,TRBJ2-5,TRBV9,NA,CASSHQRGQDQETQYF,TGTGCCAGCAGCCACCAACGGGGTCAGGACCAAGAGACCCAGTACTTC
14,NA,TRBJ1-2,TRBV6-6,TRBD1,CASSGPRTGFGYTF,TGTGCCAGCAGTGGCCCCAGGACAGGGTTTGGCTACACCTTC
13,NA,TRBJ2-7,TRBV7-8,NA,CASSLRETYEQYF,TGTGCCAGCAGCCTCAGGGAAACCTACGAGCAGTACTTC
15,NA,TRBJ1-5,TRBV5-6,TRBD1,CASSPRQGGNQPQHF,TGTGCCAGCAGCCCTCGACAGGGGGGGAATCAGCCCCAGCATTTT
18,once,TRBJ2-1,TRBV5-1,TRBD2,CASSFGLAGPKVRNEQFF,TGCGCCAGCAGCTTTGGCCTAGCGGGCCCAAAGGTGAGGAATGAGCAGTTCTTC
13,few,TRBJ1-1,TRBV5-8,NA,CASSHQENTEAFF,TGTGCCAGCAGCCATCAGGAGAACACTGAAGCTTTCTTT
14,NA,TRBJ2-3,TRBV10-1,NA,CASTGQRITDTQYF,TGCGCCAGCACTGGACAGCGAATCACAGATACGCAGTATTTT
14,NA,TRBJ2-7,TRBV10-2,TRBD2,CASSAPGLATSPYF,TGCGCCAGCAGTGCTCCGGGACTAGCTACGAGTCCGTACTTC
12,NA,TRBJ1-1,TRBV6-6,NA,CASSNTAVEAFF,TGTGCCAGCAGTAACACAGCGGTTGAAGCTTTCTTT
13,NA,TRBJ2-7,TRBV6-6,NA,CASSYVPGGEQYF,TGTGCCAGCAGTTACGTCCCCGGCGGCGAGCAGTACTTC
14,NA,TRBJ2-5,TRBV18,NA,CASSPPVAEETQYF,TGTGCCAGCTCACCACCAGTAGCGGAAGAGACCCAGTACTTC
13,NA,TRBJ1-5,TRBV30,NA,CAWTPNRDQPQHF,TGTGCCTGGACCCCCAACAGGGATCAGCCCCAGCATTTT
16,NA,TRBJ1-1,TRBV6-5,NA,CASSYSQGTVNTEAFF,TGTGCCAGCAGTTACTCCCAGGGGACGGTGAACACTGAAGCTTTCTTT
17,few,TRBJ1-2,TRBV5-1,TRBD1,CASSRDPITDREIGYTF,TGCGCCAGCAGCCGCGACCCCATCACCGACAGGGAAATCGGCTACACCTTC
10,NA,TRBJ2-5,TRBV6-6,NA,CASSYGTQYF,TGTGCCAGCAGTTACGGGACCCAGTACTTC
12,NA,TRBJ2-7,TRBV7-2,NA,CASSLALGEQYF,TGTGCCAGCAGCTTAGCGTTGGGCGAGCAGTACTTC
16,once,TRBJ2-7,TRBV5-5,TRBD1,CASSSYRTGSSYEQYF,TGTGCCAGCAGCTCATATAGGACAGGGTCCTCCTACGAGCAGTACTTC
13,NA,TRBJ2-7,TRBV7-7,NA,CASSAGPSYEQYF,TGTGCTAGCAGCGCGGGACCCTCCTACGAGCAGTACTTC
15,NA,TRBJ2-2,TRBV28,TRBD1,CASRGQGAWTGELFF,TGTGCCAGCAGGGGACAGGGGGCTTGGACCGGGGAGCTGTTTTTT
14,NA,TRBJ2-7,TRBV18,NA,CASSPQQLTYEQYF,TGTGCCAGCTCACCTCAGCAGCTTACCTACGAGCAGTACTTC